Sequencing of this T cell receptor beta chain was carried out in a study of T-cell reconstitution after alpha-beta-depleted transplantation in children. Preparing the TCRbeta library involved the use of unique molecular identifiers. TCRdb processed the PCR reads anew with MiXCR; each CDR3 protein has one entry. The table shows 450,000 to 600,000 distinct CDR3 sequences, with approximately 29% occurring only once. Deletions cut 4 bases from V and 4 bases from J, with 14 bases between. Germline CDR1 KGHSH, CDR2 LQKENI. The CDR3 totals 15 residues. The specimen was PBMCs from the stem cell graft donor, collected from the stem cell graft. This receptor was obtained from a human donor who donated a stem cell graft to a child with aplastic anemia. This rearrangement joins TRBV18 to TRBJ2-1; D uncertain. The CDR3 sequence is CASSRDALGYNEQFF. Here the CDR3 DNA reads TGTGCCAGCTCACGCGACGCCTTGGGGTACAATGAGCAGTTCTTC.